Here is one T cell receptor (beta chain) with its context. Sequencing used immunoSEQ multiplex PCR; TCRdb keeps in-frame clones, though not all of them. The profile covers around 400,000 clones, with less than 90% appearing a single time and approximately 5% taken by the ten largest. The data stem from a study of blood T cell repertoires in COVID-19. J gave up 5 bases and V 10 bases, and 8 bases lay outside the gene matches. Looked up from germline, CDR1 is MNHEY and CDR2 is SVGAGI. The CDR3 totals 13 residues. This TCR was sampled from a woman aged 45-60 years who had recovered from COVID-19. The material sequenced was PBMCs or T cells enriched from blood (not recorded which). The genes are TRBV6-5 and TRBJ1-5; 7 bases are shared with TRBD1. This chain's CDR3 is CAINRGRDQPQHF. In nucleotides, the CDR3 is TGTGCCATCAACAGGGGTCGGGATCAGCCCCAGCATTTT.